The 29 T cell receptor beta chains in this list originate from one sample, sequenced in a study of Ad26.COV2.S vaccination and SARS-CoV-2 variants. TCRdb's table, derived via immunoSEQ multiplex PCR, lists solely in-frame clones and lacks some. Here the sample spans roughly 380,000 clones, 70% to 90% being singletons. The treatment is: roughly 18 received Ad26.COV2.S at low or high dose, single or two shots; five or six received placebo; per-sample allocation not given. All samples were drawn on day 63, counting from the first vaccine or placebo injection. Sequenced material: peripheral blood, taken in a trial of Ad26.COV2.S vaccine versus placebo. The receptors shown here come from a person aged 18-65 years who received the Ad26.COV2.S COVID-19 vaccine or a placebo.

The rearrangement uses TRBV9 and TRBJ1-1; 7 positions match TRBD1. The CDR3 is 15 residues long. Per germline, CDR1 SGDLS and CDR2 YYNGEE. The V and J ends lost 4 bases and 1 base, in that order; junction bases with no gene match: 7. CDR3 DNA: TGTGCCAGCAGCATTGGGACAGCCGCGAACACTGAAGCTTTCTTT. Protein product: CASSIGTAANTEAFF.

The chain links TRBV11-2 to TRBJ2-7; 9 positions match TRBD1. This CDR3 spans 15 amino acids. Per the germline V gene, CDR1 is SGHAT and CDR2 is FQNNGV. V lost 3 bases and J lost 4; bases outside the gene matches: 7. The CDR3 here is CASSFPQGARYEQYF. CDR3 in DNA: TGTGCCAGCAGCTTCCCACAGGGGGCCAGGTACGAGCAGTACTTC.

This sequence joins TRBV6-6 and TRBJ2-2; 8 bases map to TRBD2. The V gene's germline CDR1 is MNHNY and CDR2 SVGAGI (reference sequence). The CDR3 is made up of 15 amino acids. J gave up 2 bases and V 7 bases, and 6 bases lay outside the gene matches. CDR3 in amino acids: CASTLAGGNTGELFF. The CDR3 bases are TGTGCCAGCACTTTGGCGGGGGGCAACACCGGGGAGCTGTTTTTT.

This sequence joins TRBV9 and TRBJ2-2; D remains ambiguous. The V and J ends lost 3 bases and 1 base respectively, with 10 bases between them. Germline assignment: CDR1 SGDLS and CDR2 YYNGEE. This CDR3 is 15 amino acids long. CDR3 sequence (DNA): TGTGCCAGCAGCGCCCATACAGTGAACACCGGGGAGCTGTTTTTT. As protein: CASSAHTVNTGELFF.

The gene calls are TRBV6-5 and TRBJ2-7; D may correspond to TRBD1 or TRBD2 (6 bases each). V gave up 2 bases and J gave up 3 bases, with 17 bases separating them. This CDR3 is 16 amino acids long. Germline loops: CDR1 MNHEY, CDR2 SVGAGI. This chain's CDR3 is CASSYELGGANYEQYF. CDR3 nucleotide sequence: TGTGCCAGCAGTTACGAACTGGGGGGCGCAAACTACGAGCAGTACTTC.

This sequence joins TRBV28 and TRBJ2-7, with D tentatively TRBD1 (5 bases). The CDR3 has 15 amino acids. CDR1 is MDHEN, CDR2 SYDVKM, per germline. With 1 base removed from V and 1 base from J, the gap between germline ends came to 11 bases. CDR3 in amino acids: CASSLFQGLSYEQYF. CDR3 nucleotide sequence: TGTGCCAGCAGTTTATTTCAGGGTCTTTCCTACGAGCAGTACTTC.

V is TRBV28 and J is TRBJ1-3; D is uncertain. Per the germline V gene, CDR1 is MDHEN and CDR2 is SYDVKM. The CDR3 totals 14 residues. V was trimmed by 3 bases and J by 2 bases, leaving 8 bases between them. The CDR3 protein is CASSLAAAGNTIYF. The CDR3 DNA follows: TGTGCCAGCAGTTTGGCCGCGGCTGGAAACACCATATATTTT. The entire variable domain, with the rest obtained from reference TRBV28 and TRBJ1-3, is as follows: DVKVTQSSRYLVKRTGEKVFLECVQDMDHENMFWYRQDPGLGLRLIYFSYDVKMKEKGDIPEGYSVSREKKERFSLILESASTNQTSMYLCASSLAAAGNTIYFGEGSWLTVV.

The rearrangement links TRBV29-1 to TRBJ1-2; D call uncertain. The CDR3 length is 14 residues. Germline V gene lookup returns CDR1 SQVTM and CDR2 ANQGSEA. Trimming pared 6 bases from V and 3 bases from J, leaving 17 bases between. The CDR3 loop is CSVTGLREDYGYTF. The DNA of the CDR3 is TGCAGCGTGACCGGGCTTAGGGAGGACTATGGCTACACCTTC.

The V gene is TRBV19, the J gene TRBJ1-5, with 8 bases lining up with TRBD1. This CDR3 is 16 amino acids long. The junction had 7 bases not matched to a gene; V was cut back by 2 bases and J by 4 bases. The V gene's germline CDR1 is LNHDA and CDR2 SQIVND (reference sequence). CDR3 residues: CASSIIRDRMNQPQHF. Written as DNA, the CDR3 is TGTGCCAGTAGTATAATCCGGGACAGGATGAATCAGCCCCAGCATTTT.

CDR3 in amino acids: CAISDFTYGYTF. DNA for the CDR3: TGTGCCATCAGTGACTTCACATATGGCTACACCTTC. V usage is TRBV10-3 and J usage is TRBJ1-2; D uncertain. V was trimmed by 3 bases and J by 5 bases, leaving 7 bases between them. The CDR3 runs to 12 residues. Germline CDR1 is ENHRY and CDR2 is SYGVKD.

This rearrangement joins TRBV10-3 to TRBJ1-2; D call uncertain. Per germline, CDR1 ENHRY and CDR2 SYGVKD. The CDR3 consists of 14 residues. Trimming removed 0 bases at V and 2 bases at J, with 7 bases between. CDR3 in amino acids: CAISESRTNYGYTF. CDR3 nucleotide sequence: TGTGCCATCAGTGAGTCGCGGACCAACTATGGCTACACCTTC.

V usage is TRBV6-5 and J usage is TRBJ2-7, with TRBD1 as a possible D gene (5 bases). Per the germline V gene, CDR1 is MNHEY and CDR2 is SVGAGI. The CDR3 sequence is 12 residues long. Trimming took off 6 bases at V and 4 bases at J, with 10 bases between the two ends. The CDR3 sequence: CASRADRYEQYF. Written as DNA, the CDR3 is TGTGCCAGCAGAGCAGACAGATACGAGCAGTACTTC.

Notes on this clone: Other nucleotide sequences in the sample specify the same CDR3. The J gene is TRBJ2-2, the V gene TRBV5-1; either TRBD1 or TRBD2 may fit D (6 bases each). V dropped 0 bases and J dropped 2 bases, with 8 bases sitting between them. Germline CDR1 reads SGHRS; CDR2 reads YFSETQ. The CDR3 consists of 15 residues. The CDR3 protein is CASSLVGGNTGELFF. CDR3 bases: TGCGCCAGCAGCTTGGTGGGGGGCAACACCGGGGAGCTGTTTTTT.

In this sample, this clone turned up once. The chain recombines TRBV7-9 with TRBJ1-6; 10 bases fit TRBD1. This CDR3 has 18 amino acids. V was pared by 2 bases and J by 7 bases, with 11 bases of the junction left unmatched. Germline CDR1 and CDR2: SEHNR and FQNEAQ (reference sequence). The CDR3 bases are TGTGCCAGCAGCTTAAGACAGGGGGCGATTTTGAAGAATTCACCCCTCCACTTT. It is translated as CASSLRQGAILKNSPLHF.

The chain combines TRBV6-6 with TRBJ2-7, with D unresolved. CDR1 is MNHNY, CDR2 SVGAGI, per germline (reference sequence). Trimming removed 7 bases from V and 0 bases from J, with 16 bases in between. CDR3 length: 15 amino acids. The CDR3 reads CASNLDWLSSYEQYF. CDR3 coding DNA: TGTGCCAGCAACCTCGACTGGTTAAGCTCCTACGAGCAGTACTTC.

With regard to this clone: Since no conserved phenylalanine or tryptophan closes the CDR3, a read error is the likely cause. The DNA is omitted, as the CDR3 cannot be located on it reliably, and the CDR3 follows TCRdb's listing. The V call is TRBV10-3, the J call TRBJ1-1. Germline CDR1 ENHRY, CDR2 SYGVKD. From its first to its last residue, the CDR3 has 10 amino acids. CDR3 protein: CAISESRDRV.

The chain is built from TRBV15 and TRBJ2-3; D gene unclear. The length of the CDR3 is 15 residues. V lost 1 base and J 0 bases, leaving 8 bases between the germline ends. Per the germline V gene, CDR1 is LNHNV and CDR2 is YYDKDF (reference sequence). The CDR3 region has the DNA TGTGCCACCAGCAGAGGGGTCCCTAGCACAGATACGCAGTATTTT. Protein: CATSRGVPSTDTQYF.

With respect to this clone: Other DNA variants within this sample encode the same CDR3. This sequence joins TRBV24-1 and TRBJ1-5; D not resolved. V lost 0 bases and J lost 6, with 5 bases in between. The CDR3 has 13 residues. CDR1 KGHDR and CDR2 SFDVKD come from the germline V gene. The CDR3: CATSDLRGQPQHF. Written as DNA, the CDR3 is TGTGCCACCAGTGATTTGCGGGGTCAGCCCCAGCATTTT.

The V and J genes are TRBV10-3 and TRBJ1-2, with unresolved D. CDR1 is ENHRY, CDR2 SYGVKD, per germline. V lost 2 bases to trimming and J lost 8 bases, with 9 bases between them. This CDR3 has 12 amino acids. CDR3 amino acids: CAISEESRGYTF. In DNA form, the CDR3 reads TGTGCCATCAGTGAGGAGTCCCGGGGCTACACCTTC.

The chain is built from TRBV29-1 and TRBJ2-3; D remains unclear. The CDR3 sequence is 10 residues long. The V gene lost 8 bases and the J gene lost 2 bases, with 5 bases spanning the gap. The germline V gene encodes CDR1 SQVTM and CDR2 ANQGSEA. The CDR3 DNA is TGCAGCTTCCTCACAGATACGCAGTATTTT. Translated, it gives CSFLTDTQYF.

V is TRBV10-3 and J is TRBJ1-2; possible D gene TRBD1, 6 bases. Trimming shortened V by 0 bases and J by 2 bases, and 16 bases separated the two germline ends. The germline V gene has CDR1 ENHRY and CDR2 SYGVKD. This CDR3 has 17 residues. The CDR3 DNA is TGTGCCATCAGTGAGTCTAGTGCAGGGGAATCAAACTATGGCTACACCTTC. Translated, it gives CAISESSAGESNYGYTF.

The J gene is TRBJ2-1, the V gene TRBV15; D possibly matches TRBD1 or TRBD2 (5 bases each). V lost 1 base and J lost 2, with 18 bases in between. Germline V gene sequence: CDR1 LNHNV, CDR2 YYDKDF (reference sequence). CDR3 length: 18 amino acids. CDR3 region: CATSRVGEWGDPYNEQFF. The DNA for the CDR3 is TGTGCCACCAGCAGAGTTGGGGAGTGGGGCGACCCCTACAATGAGCAGTTCTTC.

J is TRBJ2-5 and V is TRBV9; D is possibly TRBD2 (7 bases). Germline lookup yields CDR1 SGDLS and CDR2 YYNGEE. The CDR3 consists of 16 residues. Trimming pared 0 bases from V and 4 bases from J, leaving 16 bases between. CDR3 region: CASSVVAGALGETQYF. CDR3 coding DNA: TGTGCCAGCAGCGTAGTGGCGGGGGCCCTTGGAGAGACCCAGTACTTC.

The rearrangement joins TRBV6-5 to TRBJ2-7; D might be TRBD1 (6 bases). Between the trimmed V and J ends, which lost 8 bases and 3 bases, there was a span of 17 bases. The CDR3 sequence is 14 residues long. Germline values: CDR1 MNHEY, CDR2 SVGAGI. In DNA, the CDR3 is TGTGCCAGCTGCTGTGAGGACAGCCTCTACGAGCAGTACTTC. This translates into CASCCEDSLYEQYF.

J is TRBJ2-5 and V is TRBV4-3; possibly TRBD1 for D (6 bases). This CDR3 spans 15 amino acids. V was clipped by 0 bases and J by 1 base, with 9 bases between them. CDR1 LGHNA and CDR2 YSLEER come from the germline V gene. The CDR3 bases are TGCGCCAGCAGCCAAGACAGGGGAACCCAAGAGACCCAGTACTTC. Amino acid sequence: CASSQDRGTQETQYF.

This clone has just one count. The V gene is TRBV9, the J gene TRBJ2-3; D is perhaps TRBD2 (7 bases). The germline CDR1 and CDR2 sequences are SGDLS and YYNGEE. V gave up 0 bases and J gave up 5 bases, with 13 bases separating them. CDR3 length: 15 amino acids. CDR3 in amino acids: CASSVGRGALDTQYF. CDR3 DNA sequence: TGTGCCAGCAGCGTAGGTCGGGGGGCCCTAGATACGCAGTATTTT. The complete variable domain, with remaining parts taken from reference TRBV9 and TRBJ2-3, reads DSGVTQTPKHLITATGQRVTLRCSPRSGDLSVYWYQQSLDQGLQFLIQYYNGEERAKGNILERFSAQQFPDLHSELNLSSLELGDSALYFCASSVGRGALDTQYFGPGTRLTVL.

V is TRBV7-9 and J is TRBJ2-5, with no clear D. This CDR3 comprises 14 residues. Deletions cut 2 bases from V and 5 bases from J, with 12 bases between. The germline CDR1 and CDR2 sequences are SEHNR and FQNEAQ (reference sequence). CDR3 nucleotide sequence: TGTGCCAGCAGCTTATCTATGGCGGCGGAGACCCAGTACTTC. Its protein product is CASSLSMAAETQYF. The complete variable domain, with remaining parts taken from reference TRBV7-9 and TRBJ2-5, reads DTGVSQNPRHKITKRGQNVTFRCDPISEHNRLYWYRQTLGQGPEFLTYFQNEAQLEKSRLLSDRFSAERPKGSFSTLEIQRTEQGDSAMYLCASSLSMAAETQYFGPGTRLLVL.

V gene TRBV28 combines with J gene TRBJ1-3; D unresolved. From germline, CDR1 is MDHEN and CDR2 SYDVKM. Trimming took off 3 bases at V and 2 bases at J, with 17 bases between the two ends. This CDR3 contains 17 residues. CDR3 nucleotide sequence: TGTGCCAGCAGTTTGCGCCTGGCTGGGTTCACTGGAAACACCATATATTTT. This codes for CASSLRLAGFTGNTIYF.

The rearrangement joins TRBV5-1 to TRBJ1-3; no firm D call. V lost 4 bases and J lost 0, with 8 bases in between. Germline lookup yields CDR1 SGHRS and CDR2 YFSETQ. This CDR3 spans 14 amino acids. CDR3 region: CASSPGYSGNTIYF. DNA of the CDR3: TGCGCCAGCAGCCCGGGATACTCTGGAAACACCATATATTTT.